The table lists the clone carrying this TCR beta chain with many counts. The antigen is undetermined. V lost 6 bases and J lost 3, with 9 bases in between. The CDR3 contains 12 residues. In germline, CDR1 is MDHEN, CDR2 SYDVKM. For TCRbeta, the library was prepared with unique molecular identifiers. TCRdb re-called the PCR reads through MiXCR, storing one row per CDR3 protein. The sample records about 190,000 distinct CDR3 sequences, 11% being singletons. The entry originates in a study of T-cell reconstitution after alpha-beta-depleted transplantation in children. Study-wide findings and caveats: Reports say that about two months after transplant, the alpha-beta T cells came out of several hundred graft clones that had expanded. The study traced high day-60 TCRbeta diversity in some patients to surviving recipient T cells and thymic progenitors. At the one-year point after transplant, T-cell counts and TCRbeta diversity were found to come mostly from T cells that had been newly produced.

Sequencing was performed on PBMCs, taken before TCRalphabeta/CD19-depleted stem cell transplant. The chain combines TRBV28 with TRBJ2-7; the D is unclear. The source is a boy between 2 and 10 years old with acute myeloid leukemia, due to receive a stem cell transplant. In nucleotides, the CDR3 is TGTGCCAGCAGCCTTCTTATCTACGAGCAGTACTTC. It is translated as CASSLLIYEQYF. Looking up the rest from reference TRBV28 and TRBJ2-7 gives the full variable domain: DVKVTQSSRYLVKRTGEKVFLECVQDMDHENMFWYRQDPGLGLRLIYFSYDVKMKEKGDIPEGYSVSREKKERFSLILESASTNQTSMYLCASSLLIYEQYFGPGTRLTVT.